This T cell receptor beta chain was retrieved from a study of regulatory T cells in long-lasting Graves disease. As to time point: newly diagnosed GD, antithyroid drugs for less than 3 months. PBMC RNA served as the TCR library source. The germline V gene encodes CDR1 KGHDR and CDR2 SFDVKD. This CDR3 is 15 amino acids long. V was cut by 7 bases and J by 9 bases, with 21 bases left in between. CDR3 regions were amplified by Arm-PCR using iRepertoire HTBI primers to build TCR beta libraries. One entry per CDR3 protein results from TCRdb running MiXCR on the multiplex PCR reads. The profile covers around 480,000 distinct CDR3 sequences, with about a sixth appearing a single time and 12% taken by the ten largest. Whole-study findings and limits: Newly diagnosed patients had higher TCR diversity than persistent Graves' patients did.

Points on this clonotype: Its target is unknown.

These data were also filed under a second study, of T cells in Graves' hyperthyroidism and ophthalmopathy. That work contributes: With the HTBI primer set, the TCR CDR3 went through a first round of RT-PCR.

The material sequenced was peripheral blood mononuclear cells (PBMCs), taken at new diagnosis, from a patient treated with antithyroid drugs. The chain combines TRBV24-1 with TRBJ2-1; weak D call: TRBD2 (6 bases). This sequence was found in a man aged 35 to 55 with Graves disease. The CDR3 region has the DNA TGTGCCACCAGGGGACCTGGGGGAGGAGTTAGTGAGCAGTTCTTC. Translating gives CATRGPGGGVSEQFF.